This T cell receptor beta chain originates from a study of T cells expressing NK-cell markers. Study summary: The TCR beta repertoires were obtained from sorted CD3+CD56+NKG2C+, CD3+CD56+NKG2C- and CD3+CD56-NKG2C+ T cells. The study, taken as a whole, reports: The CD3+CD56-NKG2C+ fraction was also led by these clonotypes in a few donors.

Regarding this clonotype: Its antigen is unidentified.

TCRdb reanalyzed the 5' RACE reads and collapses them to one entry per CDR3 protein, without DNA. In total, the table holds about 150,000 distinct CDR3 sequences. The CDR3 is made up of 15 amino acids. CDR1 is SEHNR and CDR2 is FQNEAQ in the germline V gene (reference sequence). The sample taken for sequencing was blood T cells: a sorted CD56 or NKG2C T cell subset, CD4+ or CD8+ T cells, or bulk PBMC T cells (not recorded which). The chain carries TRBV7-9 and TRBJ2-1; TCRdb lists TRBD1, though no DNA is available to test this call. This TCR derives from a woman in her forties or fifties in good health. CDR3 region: CASSFTGSLGGEQFF.